The present T cell receptor beta chain was sequenced within a study of T cell responses to AZD1222 COVID-19 vaccine. V lost 5 bases and J lost 1, with 11 bases in between. This CDR3 has 15 residues. CDR1 is MGHDK, CDR2 SYGVNS, per germline. General study points: Spike-spanning, vaccine-associated CD4 TCRs were dominant at 160-218 and 743-854. Vaccination with two AZD1222 doses was followed by a rise in Spike-specific TCR breadth and depth. The donor cohort was predominantly white British with a female majority, and clonal diversity may have been underestimated. At baseline, seropositivity was found in only six AZD1222 recipients.

Assay: immunoSEQ multiplex PCR; the TCRdb copy retains only in-frame clones and omits some. The table includes around 99,000 clones, 80% to 95% detected once. With respect to this clone: Its antigen is undetermined.

The sample in question was peripheral blood, obtained 28 days after the second AZD1222 dose. The clonotype comes from an adult who received the AZD1222 COVID-19 vaccine. The rearrangement uses TRBV25-1 and TRBJ1-4; D ambiguous. This CDR3 is CASSPPPGTNEKLFF. The CDR3 DNA reads TGTGCCAGCAGTCCACCGCCCGGAACTAATGAAAAACTGTTTTTT.